The 3 T cell receptor beta chains below come from one sample, sequenced in a study of blood T cell repertoires in COVID-19. This table comes from immunoSEQ multiplex PCR, and its TCRdb copy is limited to in-frame clones, with some not included. The sample carries 150,000 to 200,000 clones, 80% to 90% recorded once. Sequences were obtained from peripheral blood. Receptors were obtained from a woman in her 70s with COVID-19, enrolled during active disease.

This chain joins TRBV29-1 and TRBJ1-2, with TRBD1 as a possible D gene (6 bases). CDR1 and CDR2 from the germline V gene are SQVTM and ANQGSEA. Trimming pared 7 bases from V and 2 bases from J, leaving 14 bases between. The CDR3 totals 13 residues. In DNA, the CDR3 is TGCAGCGCCAACGGCGGACAGAACTATGGCTACACCTTC. It is translated as CSANGGQNYGYTF.

The chain has TRBV27 and TRBJ2-2; 8 nucleotides line up with TRBD1. The CDR3 runs 18 residues. The J segment lost 5 bases and the V segment lost 6 bases, leaving 17 bases of the junction unmatched. Germline lookup yields CDR1 MNHEY and CDR2 SMNVEV (reference sequence). The CDR3 DNA reads TGTGCCAGCAGACTCTTAGTACCCCAGGGGGCCGCAACCGGGGAGCTGTTTTTT. It codes for CASRLLVPQGAATGELFF.

The V gene is TRBV5-1, the J gene TRBJ2-3; tentatively, D is TRBD2 (7 bases). V lost 3 bases, J lost 3 bases, and 20 bases lay in between. The germline CDR1 and CDR2 sequences are SGHRS and YFSETQ. This CDR3 region has 17 residues. The CDR3 region is CASSSSPQGGVTDTQYF. CDR3 in DNA: TGCGCCAGCAGCTCATCCCCCCAAGGGGGGGTTACAGATACGCAGTATTTT.